The clone carrying this T cell receptor (beta chain) has only a few counts. Clones were sequenced by immunoSEQ multiplex PCR, and TCRdb holds only the in-frame ones, with some missing. The sample lists about 480,000 clones, around 85% occurring once. V was pared by 2 bases and J by 6 bases, with 14 bases between. The germline gives CDR1 SGHNT, CDR2 YYREEE (reference sequence). The length of the CDR3 is 14 residues. These data belong to a study of Ad26.COV2.S vaccination and SARS-CoV-2 variants. Study summary: The vaccine Ad26.COV2.S was put into the muscle once, or twice with 56 days between.

Treatment of the sample: roughly 20 received Ad26.COV2.S at low or high dose, single or two shots; roughly five received placebo; per-sample allocation not given. Vaccine and placebo recipients were sampled on day 63 after the first injection. Sequencing was performed on peripheral blood, taken in a trial of Ad26.COV2.S vaccine versus placebo. The sequence was obtained from a person between 18 and 60 years old who received the Ad26.COV2.S COVID-19 vaccine or a placebo. The genes are TRBV5-4 and TRBJ1-2; D may be TRBD1 (5 bases). CDR3 DNA sequence: TGTGCCAGCAGCTTAGGCAGGGCAACCAATGGCTACACCTTC. Translated, it gives CASSLGRATNGYTF.